Presented here are 3 T cell receptor beta chains from one specimen sequenced in a study of cytomegalovirus exposure and HLA in healthy donors. Primers: 60 Vbeta forward and 13 Jbeta reverse. Sequencing used immunoSEQ multiplex PCR; TCRdb keeps in-frame clones, though not all of them. Found here are 150,000 to 200,000 clones, over 80% of them singletons; the top ten hold approximately 1.5%. The sequenced material came from PBMCs. Receptors originate from a woman aged 18 to 35 in good health and CMV-seronegative.

CDR3 coding DNA: TGTGCCAGCAGCTTGAGGCCCTGGACAGGGGGAAGTTTAAACTATGGCTACACCTTC. Amino acids: CASSLRPWTGGSLNYGYTF. The chain recombines TRBV5-6 with TRBJ1-2, with TRBD1 matching over 10 bases. Per the germline V gene, CDR1 is SGHDT and CDR2 is YYEEEE. With 1 base clipped from V and 2 bases from J, the junction kept 14 bases outside the gene matches. The CDR3 sequence is 19 residues long.

The chain carries TRBV19 and TRBJ1-2, with a tentative D call TRBD1 (6 bases). Germline loops: CDR1 LNHDA, CDR2 SQIVND (reference sequence). The CDR3 is 13 residues long. Deletions cut 4 bases from V and 8 bases from J, with 14 bases between. CDR3 DNA: TGTGCCAGTAGTACGGGACATGTTGTGGGCTACACCTTC. Protein: CASSTGHVVGYTF.

The rearrangement joins TRBV5-1 to TRBJ1-2; TRBD1 aligns across 8 bases. Germline CDR1 SGHRS, CDR2 YFSETQ. The V and J ends lost 4 bases and 2 bases, in that order; junction bases with no gene match: 7. The CDR3 contains 15 residues. This CDR3 reads CASSLTGQGNYGYTF. DNA of the CDR3: TGCGCCAGCAGCCTCACAGGACAGGGAAACTATGGCTACACCTTC.